This T cell receptor (beta chain) was recorded in a study of control samples from healthy donors and cancer patients. Produced via immunoSEQ multiplex PCR; TCRdb's table is partial and in-frame only. There are 98,000 or so clones in the sample; approximately 82% occur only once, and 6.5% lies in the top ten. V lost 7 bases to trimming and J lost 4 bases; unmatched junction nucleotides: 8. Germline V gene data show CDR1 as MDHEN and CDR2 as SYDVKM. The CDR3 has 15 amino acids. The chain uses TRBV28 and TRBJ1-5; 9 bases match TRBD1. The sequenced material came from blood. The receptor was isolated from a man aged 18 to 29 in good health. CDR3 coding DNA: TGTGCCAGCAACCCACAGGGGGCGAGAAATCAGCCCCAGCATTTT. It yields the protein CASNPQGARNQPQHF.